A single sample gave rise to the 17 T cell receptor beta chains below, sequenced in a study of regulatory T cells in long-lasting Graves disease. Library construction for TCR beta used iRepertoire HTBI primers and Arm-PCR of CDR3 regions. TCRdb passed the multiplex PCR reads through MiXCR, listing each CDR3 protein once. Of under 700,000 distinct CDR3 sequences detected, around 15% appear once; the ten largest clones hold approximately 25%. The time point denotes: newly diagnosed GD, antithyroid drugs for less than 3 months. The TCR library used RNA extracted from PBMCs. The data also belong to a second study, concerning T cells in Graves' hyperthyroidism and ophthalmopathy.

Specimen: peripheral blood mononuclear cells (PBMCs), collected at new diagnosis, from a patient treated with antithyroid drugs. These receptors came from a woman aged 35-65 years with Graves disease.

This clonotype occurred a few times. This chain links TRBV7-2 with TRBJ1-1, with TRBD1 matching 7 bases. J gave up 7 bases and V 1 base, and 3 bases lay outside the gene matches. The germline V gene has CDR1 SGHTA and CDR2 FQGNSA. The CDR3 runs to 13 residues. CDR3 in DNA: TGTGCCAGCAGCTTAGGGGACAGACTTGAAGCTTTCTTT. Protein: CASSLGDRLEAFF.

This rearrangement joins TRBV20-1 to TRBJ2-6; D is perhaps TRBD2 (7 bases). The CDR3 covers 16 residues. V was shortened by 3 bases and J by 2 bases, with 14 bases between the two germline ends. From germline, CDR1 is DFQATT and CDR2 SNEGSKA (reference sequence). CDR3 protein: CSASGGPPTGANVLTF. DNA of the CDR3: TGCAGTGCTAGCGGGGGGCCTCCTACTGGGGCCAACGTCCTGACTTTC.

This clonotype was picked up a small number of times. This chain connects TRBV5-1 to TRBJ1-1, with TRBD1 matching over 8 bases. V gave up 4 bases and J gave up 4 bases; unmatched junction bases: 12. This CDR3 region has 16 residues. The germline CDR1 and CDR2 sequences are SGHRS and YFSETQ. The CDR3 sequence is CASSPGQGVKGTEAFF. DNA of the CDR3: TGCGCCAGCAGCCCAGGACAGGGTGTAAAAGGCACTGAAGCTTTCTTT.

The table lists this clonotype with many counts. The rearrangement links TRBV7-9 to TRBJ1-2; the D gene is possibly TRBD1 (6 bases). CDR1 and CDR2 (germline): SEHNR, FQNEAQ (reference sequence). V lost 6 bases, J lost 7 bases, and 21 bases lay in between. CDR3 length equals 15 residues. The CDR3 spells CASSLEGGPASGYTF. DNA of the CDR3: TGTGCCAGCAGTCTAGAAGGGGGGCCAGCGAGTGGCTACACCTTC.

The chain couples TRBV7-2 to TRBJ1-5; 8 bases align to TRBD1. From germline, CDR1 is SGHTA and CDR2 FQGNSA. Unmatched junction bases numbered 7, after V lost 1 base and J lost 8 bases. This CDR3 is built from 15 residues. The CDR3 sequence: CASSLVGTGEKPQHF. The CDR3 nucleotides are TGTGCCAGCAGCTTAGTGGGGACAGGCGAGAAGCCCCAGCATTTT.

This clonotype was detected a few times. This rearrangement joins TRBV5-1 to TRBJ1-2, with a possible D match to TRBD1 (5 bases). CDR3 size: 14 residues. Germline assignment: CDR1 SGHRS and CDR2 YFSETQ. The V end lost 5 bases, the J end lost 4 bases, and 15 bases lay between the germline ends. This chain's CDR3 is CASSLTRDAYGYTF. The CDR3, as DNA: TGCGCCAGCAGTCTGACAAGGGACGCCTATGGCTACACCTTC.

This clonotype was counted many times. The chain joins TRBV12-3 or TRBV12-4 to TRBJ2-7; TRBD2 matches at 14 bases. CDR3 size: 17 residues. V lost 5 bases to trimming and J lost 0 bases; unmatched junction nucleotides: 6. For the CDR3, the DNA is TGTGCCAGCAGTAGGACTAGCGGGGGGCTGAGCTCCTACGAGCAGTACTTC. It codes for CASSRTSGGLSSYEQYF.

This clonotype showed up many times. V and J are TRBV5-1 and TRBJ2-1; 9 bases match TRBD1. The CDR3 covers 16 residues. V lost 4 bases to trimming and J lost 3 bases; unmatched junction nucleotides: 8. Looked up from germline, CDR1 is SGHRS and CDR2 is YFSETQ. CDR3: CASSKGQGVGYNEQFF. Here the CDR3 DNA reads TGCGCCAGCAGCAAGGGACAGGGAGTCGGCTACAATGAGCAGTTCTTC.

This clonotype occurred many times. The rearrangement uses TRBV3-1 and TRBJ1-1; unclear D gene. The V gene lost 0 bases and the J gene lost 0 bases, with 8 bases spanning the gap. Germline V CDR1 and CDR2: LGHDT, YNNKEL (reference sequence). The CDR3 runs to 15 residues. The DNA for the CDR3 is TGTGCCAGCAGCCAAGAATGGGGAATGAACACTGAAGCTTTCTTT. It codes for CASSQEWGMNTEAFF.

This clonotype was counted a few times. The chain links TRBV5-1 to TRBJ1-5; no reliable D call. In germline, CDR1 is SGHRS, CDR2 YFSETQ. Trimming cost V 0 bases and J 2 bases, with 9 bases left between them. This CDR3 comprises 15 residues. The CDR3 DNA is TGCGCCAGCAGCTTGGTCGGGGAAGGCAATCAGCCCCAGCATTTT. Amino acid sequence: CASSLVGEGNQPQHF.

This clonotype was seen repeatedly, ten times or more. The V and J genes are TRBV11-2 and TRBJ1-1; tentative D call: TRBD1 (5 bases). V lost 2 bases and J lost 3, with 7 bases in between. The V gene's germline CDR1 is SGHAT and CDR2 FQNNGV. CDR3 length equals 13 residues. CDR3 loop: CASSLSGHTEAFF. The CDR3 coding sequence is TGTGCCAGCAGCTTATCAGGGCACACTGAAGCTTTCTTT. The complete variable domain, with remaining parts taken from reference TRBV11-2 and TRBJ1-1, reads EAGVAQSPRYKIIEKRQSVAFWCNPISGHATLYWYQQILGQGPKLLIQFQNNGVVDDSQLPKDRFSAERLKGVDSTLKIQPAKLEDSAVYLCASSLSGHTEAFFGQGTRLTVV.

This clonotype showed up just a few times. V usage is TRBV29-1 and J usage is TRBJ1-2; a weak D match, TRBD1 (6 bases). Germline CDR1 is SQVTM and CDR2 is ANQGSEA. Between the trimmed V and J ends, which lost 3 bases and 8 bases, there was a span of 16 bases. The CDR3 length is 13 residues. CDR3 DNA: TGCAGCGTTGATGCCGGGGGCTTGCGGGGCTACACCTTC. This translates into CSVDAGGLRGYTF.

This clonotype was picked up many times. In nucleotides, the CDR3 is TGTGCCAGCTCACCCGACATCAGCTCCTACGAGCAGTACTTC. Translated, it gives CASSPDISSYEQYF. The chain couples TRBV18 to TRBJ2-7; D not resolved. CDR1 is KGHSH, CDR2 LQKENI, per germline. CDR3 length equals 14 residues. Trimming cost V 3 bases and J 0 bases, with 9 bases left between them.

Only a few counts were recorded for this clonotype. The J gene is TRBJ2-1, the V gene TRBV7-9; a weak D match, TRBD1 (6 bases). CDR1 is SEHNR, CDR2 FQNEAQ, per germline (reference sequence). The ends were cut back, 4 bases at V and 0 bases at J, with 10 bases in the middle. The CDR3 has 15 residues. The CDR3 is CASSSTGSSYNEQFF. CDR3 DNA sequence: TGTGCCAGCAGCTCAACAGGGAGCTCCTACAATGAGCAGTTCTTC. Full variable domain (missing parts from reference TRBV7-9 and TRBJ2-1): DTGVSQNPRHKITKRGQNVTFRCDPISEHNRLYWYRQTLGQGPEFLTYFQNEAQLEKSRLLSDRFSAERPKGSFSTLEIQRTEQGDSAMYLCASSSTGSSYNEQFFGPGTRLTVL.

The V gene is TRBV12-3 or TRBV12-4, the J gene TRBJ1-2, with a weak D call TRBD1 (6 bases). With 5 bases removed from V and 1 base from J, the gap between germline ends came to 17 bases. CDR3 length: 16 amino acids. The CDR3 reads CASSITRGAHNYGYTF. CDR3 sequence (DNA): TGTGCCAGCAGTATCACACGGGGGGCTCATAACTATGGCTACACCTTC.

This clonotype was observed a handful of times. The chain recombines TRBV4-2 with TRBJ1-1; D might be TRBD1 (5 bases). The CDR3 length is 13 residues. V dropped 1 base and J dropped 9 bases, with 12 bases sitting between them. The V gene's germline CDR1 is LGHNA and CDR2 YNFKEQ. The DNA of the CDR3 is TGTGCCAGCAGCCAAGGGACACGGCCCAAAGCTTTCTTT. It specifies CASSQGTRPKAFF.

Concerning this clonotype itself: This likely came from a read error, as a far larger clone is one base away. The chain is built from TRBV28 and TRBJ2-1; the D is unclear. Trimming pared 7 bases from V and 10 bases from J, leaving 20 bases between. CDR1 is MDHEN, CDR2 SYDVKM, per germline. This CDR3 contains 14 residues. The CDR3 sequence: CASTLNGLNSEQFF. CDR3 bases: TGTGCCAGCACCCTCAATGGGCTTAACTCCGAGCAGTTCTTC.